The 26 T cell receptor beta chains reported below all come from one sample, sequenced in a study of CD8 T cells in Susac syndrome. A quantity of roughly 0.5 to 1 ug RNA underwent reverse transcription using random hexamers. Using its own MiXCR run on the immunoSEQ multiplex PCR reads, TCRdb lists one record per CDR3 protein. The sample carries over 300,000 distinct CDR3 sequences, about 91% recorded once. Sequencing input: CD4+ T cells from PBMCs. These receptor sequences come from a human donor with multiple sclerosis.

The chain carries TRBV7-3 and TRBJ2-7; the match to TRBD2 covers 9 bases. Germline trimming cut 5 bases from V and 6 bases from J; bases unmatched to any gene: 11. CDR3 length: 15 amino acids. The germline CDR1 and CDR2 sequences are SGHTA and FQGTGA. CDR3 residues: CASSPGLALRSEQYF. Here the CDR3 DNA reads TGTGCCAGCAGCCCGGGACTAGCCCTTCGTTCCGAGCAGTACTTC.

The rearrangement uses TRBV6-5 and TRBJ2-2; a weak D match, TRBD2 (5 bases). Trimming took 2 bases from V and 4 from J, leaving 14 bases between them. This CDR3 contains 16 residues. Germline CDR1 is MNHEY and CDR2 is SVGAGI. The CDR3 DNA reads TGTGCCAGCAGTTACAATCGGGGATTCCCCACCGGGGAGCTGTTTTTT. Its protein is CASSYNRGFPTGELFF.

Only one count was recorded for this clonotype. The V call is TRBV11-3, the J call TRBJ2-1, with unresolved D. CDR1 is SGHNT, CDR2 YENEEA, per germline. The V and J ends lost 2 bases and 9 bases respectively, with 8 bases between them. This CDR3 is 12 amino acids long. The CDR3 is CASSLSVPEQFF. Written as DNA, the CDR3 is TGTGCCAGCAGCTTAAGCGTACCTGAGCAGTTCTTC.

The rearrangement joins TRBV19 to TRBJ1-5; the match to TRBD1 covers 7 bases. Germline CDR1 is LNHDA and CDR2 is SQIVND (reference sequence). Trimming took 10 bases from V and 6 from J; bases not matched to a gene: 12. The length of the CDR3 is 14 residues. CDR3 sequence (DNA): TGTGCCACTTCAGAGACAGGGCCCGGTCAGCCCCAGCATTTT. Protein sequence: CATSETGPGQPQHF.

CDR3 coding DNA: TGTGCCAGCAGCCTGGGACTAGCCGAGATGGGGGAGCAGTACTTC. Protein product: CASSLGLAEMGEQYF. The J gene is TRBJ2-7, the V gene TRBV7-3; TRBD2 matches at 9 bases. Germline assignment: CDR1 SGHTA and CDR2 FQGTGA. The V gene end was trimmed by 5 bases and the J gene end by 7 bases; junction bases not matched to a gene: 12. This CDR3 comprises 15 residues.

This clonotype was counted a single time. This sequence joins TRBV6-6 and TRBJ2-7; a possible D gene is TRBD2 (5 bases). With 6 bases removed from V and 0 bases from J, the gap between germline ends came to 12 bases. Germline V CDR1 and CDR2: MNHNY, SVGAGI (reference sequence). The CDR3 consists of 14 residues. As DNA, the CDR3 is TGTGCCAGCAGACCGAAAGGGAGCTCCTACGAGCAGTACTTC. Its protein is CASRPKGSSYEQYF.

As for this clonotype: The germline gene is not matched at one end of the junction; a read error may be the cause. The chain is built from TRBV20-1 and TRBJ2-7, with 10 bases matching TRBD1. Germline V gives CDR1 DFQATT, CDR2 SNEGSKA (reference sequence). The CDR3 length is 15 residues. CDR3 sequence reads: CSARDAGTGADEQYF. The CDR3 DNA sequence: TGCAGTGCCAGAGATGCCGGGACAGGGGCGGACGAGCAGTACTTC.

The genes are TRBV4-2 and TRBJ2-1, with 7 bases identical to TRBD1. The germline CDR1 and CDR2 sequences are LGHNA and YNFKEQ. Trimming cost V 1 base and J 6 bases; bases outside gene matches: 3. CDR3 length equals 14 residues. The CDR3 DNA follows: TGTGCCAGCAGCCAAGCGACAGGGATCAATGAGCAGTTCTTC. This codes for CASSQATGINEQFF.

This rearrangement joins TRBV29-1 to TRBJ2-1; D is perhaps TRBD2 (5 bases). This CDR3 is 12 amino acids long. V dropped 7 bases and J dropped 10 bases, with 17 bases sitting between them. The V gene's germline CDR1 is SQVTM and CDR2 ANQGSEA. CDR3 in DNA: TGCAGCGCCGGGGAAGGTCTTGGGGAGCAGTTCTTC. It encodes CSAGEGLGEQFF.

This rearrangement joins TRBV6-6 to TRBJ2-7; 7 nucleotides line up with TRBD2. With V trimmed by 0 bases and J by 5 bases, 4 bases remained unmatched. This CDR3 region has 14 residues. Germline-derived CDR1 and CDR2 are MNHNY and SVGAGI (reference sequence). The chain's CDR3 is CASSYSRESHEQYF. Written as DNA, the CDR3 is TGTGCCAGCAGTTACTCGCGGGAGAGCCACGAGCAGTACTTC.

This chain links TRBV6-2 or TRBV6-3 with TRBJ2-1; TRBD2 agrees at 10 bases. The CDR3 totals 13 residues. J was trimmed by 10 bases and V by 6 bases; bases with no gene match: 6. The V gene's germline CDR1 is MNHEY and CDR2 SVGEGT. Here the CDR3 reads CASRRTSGGEQFF. The CDR3 region has the DNA TGTGCCAGCAGACGGACTAGCGGCGGAGAGCAGTTCTTC.

The V call is TRBV5-1, the J call TRBJ2-7; 9 bases are shared with TRBD2. CDR3 size: 15 residues. J gave up 4 bases and V 6 bases, and 11 bases lay outside the gene matches. Per germline, CDR1 SGHRS and CDR2 YFSETQ. CDR3 amino acids: CASMGGRAGRYEQYF. CDR3 nucleotide sequence: TGCGCCAGCATGGGCGGGAGGGCCGGGAGGTACGAGCAGTACTTC.

The chain employs TRBV5-1 and TRBJ1-4; tentative D call: TRBD1 (5 bases). The CDR3 covers 13 residues. CDR1 is SGHRS and CDR2 is YFSETQ in the germline V gene. Trimming shortened V by 0 bases and J by 6 bases, and 6 bases separated the two germline ends. The CDR3 DNA reads as TGCGCCAGCAGCTTGGGCAGGGATGAAAAACTGTTTTTT. As protein: CASSLGRDEKLFF.

For the CDR3, the DNA is TGCGCCAGCAGCCGGGCTGTGGCAGATACGCAGTATTTT. Protein: CASSRAVADTQYF. The V and J genes are TRBV5-1 and TRBJ2-3; the D is unclear. Trimming stripped 4 bases from V and 4 bases from J, with 10 bases between. Germline values: CDR1 SGHRS, CDR2 YFSETQ. The CDR3 runs 13 residues.

This chain uses TRBV29-1 with TRBJ2-2; TRBD2 agrees at 10 bases. CDR1 is SQVTM and CDR2 is ANQGSEA in the germline V gene. The CDR3 has 13 residues. V lost 2 bases and J lost 6; bases outside the gene matches: 0. This CDR3 is CSVELAGAGELFF. The CDR3 DNA follows: TGCAGCGTTGAACTAGCGGGAGCCGGGGAGCTGTTTTTT.

The chain recombines TRBV10-3 with TRBJ2-1; 11 bases fit TRBD2. After removal of 6 bases from V and 9 bases from J, the junction contained 10 bases not matched to a gene. CDR3 length: 15 amino acids. Germline loops: CDR1 ENHRY, CDR2 SYGVKD. CDR3 in amino acids: CAIRAIAGGPSEQFF. CDR3 sequence (DNA): TGTGCCATCAGGGCAATAGCGGGAGGGCCGAGTGAGCAGTTCTTC.

This clonotype was observed a single time. V usage is TRBV19 and J usage is TRBJ2-7; D remains ambiguous. V was clipped by 7 bases and J by 0 bases, with 19 bases between them. CDR1 and CDR2 (germline): LNHDA, SQIVND (reference sequence). There are 16 residues in the CDR3. CDR3 in amino acids: CASTERHRSSSYEQYF. CDR3 nucleotide sequence: TGTGCCAGTACCGAACGACACCGGTCGAGCTCCTACGAGCAGTACTTC.

The chain employs TRBV9 and TRBJ2-1, with 14 bases aligning to TRBD2. Germline V lookup: CDR1 SGDLS, CDR2 YYNGEE. CDR3 size: 13 residues. Losses at the gene ends were 7 bases for V and 9 bases for J; bases not matched to a gene: 3. Here the CDR3 reads CASDGLAGGEQFF. In DNA form, the CDR3 reads TGTGCCAGCGACGGACTAGCGGGAGGTGAGCAGTTCTTC.

This clonotype was recorded once. The chain joins TRBV20-1 to TRBJ2-1; D uncertain. Germline CDR1 DFQATT, CDR2 SNEGSKA (reference sequence). V lost 3 bases, J lost 6 bases, and 6 bases lay in between. The CDR3 is 11 residues long. The CDR3 reads CSASGRNEQFF. The CDR3 region has the DNA TGCAGTGCTAGCGGACGCAATGAGCAGTTCTTC.

The chain couples TRBV10-3 to TRBJ2-7; 7 nucleotides align to TRBD1. The germline V gene has CDR1 ENHRY and CDR2 SYGVKD. The trim removed 6 bases at V and 3 bases at J, leaving 8 bases unmatched. CDR3 size: 14 residues. The DNA of the CDR3 is TGTGCCATCAGGGCTGAGGGGGCCAGCTACGAGCAGTACTTC. It is translated as CAIRAEGASYEQYF.

The chain employs TRBV9 and TRBJ2-1, with a tentative D call TRBD2 (5 bases). Germline V gives CDR1 SGDLS, CDR2 YYNGEE. V dropped 5 bases and J dropped 5 bases, with 20 bases sitting between them. This CDR3 contains 16 residues. The CDR3 DNA follows: TGTGCCAGCAGTAGACGCGACCAGGTCGGGGACAATGAGCAGTTCTTC. Its protein product is CASSRRDQVGDNEQFF.

This chain joins TRBV20-1 and TRBJ1-2; weak D call: TRBD1 (5 bases). This CDR3 spans 12 amino acids. CDR1 and CDR2 from the germline V gene are DFQATT and SNEGSKA (reference sequence). Trimming stripped 5 bases from V and 8 bases from J, with 15 bases between. CDR3 amino acids: CSAVLGTVGYTF. The CDR3, as DNA: TGCAGTGCTGTACTCGGGACGGTCGGCTACACCTTC.

The chain combines TRBV7-6 with TRBJ2-1; 8 bases are a match to TRBD1. This CDR3 region has 13 residues. Trimming took 1 base from V and 8 from J; bases not matched to a gene: 1. Per the germline V gene, CDR1 is SGHVS and CDR2 is FNYEAQ. The CDR3 coding sequence is TGTGCCAGCAGCTTAGTGACAGGGGATGAGCAGTTCTTC. It is translated as CASSLVTGDEQFF. The complete variable domain, with remaining parts taken from reference TRBV7-6 and TRBJ2-1, reads GAGVSQSPRYKVTKRGQDVALRCDPISGHVSLYWYRQALGQGPEFLTYFNYEAQQDKSGLPNDRFSAERPEGSISTLTIQRTEQRDSAMYRCASSLVTGDEQFFGPGTRLTVL.

V is TRBV30 and J is TRBJ1-4, with 8 positions matching TRBD1. Germline V gene lookup returns CDR1 GTSNPN and CDR2 SVGIG (reference sequence). This CDR3 is built from 13 residues. V lost 2 bases and J lost 11; bases outside the gene matches: 7. This CDR3 reads CAWSLDRQGKLFF. The CDR3 bases are TGTGCCTGGAGTTTGGACCGACAGGGGAAACTGTTTTTT.

The genes are TRBV6-6 and TRBJ1-2; D is unclear. Germline V gives CDR1 MNHNY, CDR2 SVGAGI (reference sequence). V was cut by 6 bases and J by 7 bases, with 12 bases left in between. The CDR3 spans 12 residues. CDR3 nucleotides: TGTGCCAGCAGGAGTAGGGATGGTGGCTACACCTTC. Translated, it gives CASRSRDGGYTF.

This chain connects TRBV2 to TRBJ1-5, with D possibly matching TRBD1 (5 bases). CDR1 and CDR2 (germline): SNHLY, FYNNEI. CDR3 length equals 12 residues. V lost 7 bases to trimming and J lost 4 bases, with 8 bases between them. The CDR3 is CASTGDNQPQHF. CDR3 sequence (DNA): TGTGCCAGCACGGGGGATAATCAGCCCCAGCATTTT.